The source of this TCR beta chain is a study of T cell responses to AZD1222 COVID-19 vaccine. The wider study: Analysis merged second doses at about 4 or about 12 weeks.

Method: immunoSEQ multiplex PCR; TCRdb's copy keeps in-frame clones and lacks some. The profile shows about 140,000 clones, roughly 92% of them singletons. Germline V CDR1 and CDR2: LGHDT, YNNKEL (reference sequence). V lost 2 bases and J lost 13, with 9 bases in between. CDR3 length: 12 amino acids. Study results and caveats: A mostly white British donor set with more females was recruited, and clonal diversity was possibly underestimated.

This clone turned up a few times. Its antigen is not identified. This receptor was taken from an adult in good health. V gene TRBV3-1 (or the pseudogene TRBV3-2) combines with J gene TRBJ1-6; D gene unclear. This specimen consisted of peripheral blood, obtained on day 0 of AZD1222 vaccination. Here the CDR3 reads CASSQMGSPLHF. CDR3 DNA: TGTGCCAGCAGCCAAATGGGGTCTCCCCTCCACTTT.